The 3 T cell receptor beta chains below come from one sample, sequenced in a study of blood T cell repertoires in COVID-19. The protocol was immunoSEQ multiplex PCR, while the TCRdb copy is restricted to in-frame clones and leaves out a portion. The profile shows nearly 90,000 clones, about 87% of them singletons. The sequencing sample was made of peripheral blood. These receptors came from a man in his 60s with acute or convalescent COVID-19.

This clone was observed a handful of times. V usage is TRBV6-5 and J usage is TRBJ1-2; weak D call: TRBD1 (6 bases). V was pared by 7 bases and J by 2 bases, with 14 bases between. Per germline, CDR1 MNHEY and CDR2 SVGAGI. This CDR3 region has 14 residues. The CDR3, as DNA: TGTGCCAGCACTATGCGAGGACAGAACTATGGCTACACCTTC. It encodes CASTMRGQNYGYTF.

The V gene is TRBV24-1, the J gene TRBJ2-1; TRBD2 matches 12 bases. Trimming at V came to 9 bases and at J to 4 bases, leaving 6 bases not matched to a gene. The length of the CDR3 is 15 residues. Per germline, CDR1 KGHDR and CDR2 SFDVKD. CDR3 residues: CATGYLAGGYNEQFF. CDR3 sequence (DNA): TGTGCCACCGGGTACCTAGCGGGAGGGTACAATGAGCAGTTCTTC.

This chain connects TRBV5-4 to TRBJ1-2, with D tentatively TRBD1 (6 bases). The CDR3 extends over 16 amino acids. V gave up 4 bases and J gave up 0 bases, with 16 bases separating them. Germline V gene lookup returns CDR1 SGHNT and CDR2 YYREEE (reference sequence). CDR3 DNA sequence: TGTGCCAGCAGCCCCCGGGGGGCCCCAGCTAACTATGGCTACACCTTC. Its translation: CASSPRGAPANYGYTF.